The next 15 T cell receptor beta chains were all read from a single sample in a study of cytomegalovirus exposure and HLA in healthy donors. The PCR used 60 Vbeta and 13 Jbeta primers. Profiling relied on immunoSEQ multiplex PCR, and the TCRdb table lists in-frame clones only, not all of them. The sample comprises approximately 100,000 clones, roughly 82% of which are singletons, and 5% to 7% rests with the top ten. The sequencing input was PBMCs. All receptors derive from a woman aged 50 to 60 in good health and CMV-seropositive.

Comment on this clone: Its ends do not fully match the called genes, so a read error is possible. This chain connects TRBV7-2 to TRBJ2-7; a weak D match, TRBD1 (6 bases). Germline V gene lookup returns CDR1 SGHTA and CDR2 FQGNSA. This CDR3 has 13 residues. CDR3 sequence: CASSLFGRQGLDF. The CDR3 nucleotides are TGTGCCAGCAGCTTATTCGGTCGGCAGGGGTTGGACTTC.

This chain links TRBV6-5 with TRBJ1-4; TRBD1 agrees at 8 bases. CDR3 length: 15 amino acids. J was trimmed by 5 bases and V by 1 base; bases with no gene match: 3. CDR1 and CDR2 (germline): MNHEY, SVGAGI. The CDR3 protein is CASSYLQGVNEKLFF. CDR3 in DNA: TGTGCCAGCAGTTACTTACAGGGGGTGAATGAAAAACTGTTTTTT.

CDR3 sequence (DNA): TGTGCCAGCAGTGACTACAGGTCGGGGAACACTGAAGCTTTCTTT. This sequence encodes CASSDYRSGNTEAFF. The gene calls are TRBV25-1 and TRBJ1-1, with a possible D match to TRBD1 (5 bases). Trimming left V 3 bases short and J 1 base short, with 12 bases between. Germline assignment: CDR1 MGHDK and CDR2 SYGVNS. The CDR3 has 15 residues. The full variable domain, rest sourced from reference TRBV25-1 and TRBJ1-1, is EADIYQTPRYLVIGTGKKITLECSQTMGHDKMYWYQQDPGMELHLIHYSYGVNSTEKGDLSSESTVSRIRTEHFPLTLESARPSHTSQYLCASSDYRSGNTEAFFGQGTRLTVV.

The chain employs TRBV27 and TRBJ2-1, with 7 bases fitting TRBD1. The CDR3 extends over 12 amino acids. With V trimmed by 6 bases and J by 10 bases, 6 bases remained unmatched. The germline V gene encodes CDR1 MNHEY and CDR2 SMNVEV (reference sequence). The CDR3 DNA reads as TGTGCCAGCAGCACAGGGGTCAGGGAGCAGTTCTTC. Translating it yields CASSTGVREQFF.

This clone appeared once. This rearrangement joins TRBV27 to TRBJ1-4; 10 bases map to TRBD1. Germline V gives CDR1 MNHEY, CDR2 SMNVEV (reference sequence). This CDR3 contains 14 residues. The V segment lost 5 bases and the J segment 8 bases; nucleotides outside the gene matches: 5. CDR3 residues: CASSATGGGEKLFF. In DNA, the CDR3 is TGTGCCAGCAGTGCGACAGGGGGCGGGGAAAAACTGTTTTTT.

The CDR3 loop reads CASSKDNSEKLFF. For the CDR3, the DNA is TGTGCCAGCTCAAAAGACAACTCTGAAAAACTGTTTTTT. The chain couples TRBV18 to TRBJ1-4; D unclear. The V gene's germline CDR1 is KGHSH and CDR2 LQKENI. V dropped 5 bases and J dropped 7 bases, with 11 bases sitting between them. CDR3 length: 13 amino acids.

The rearrangement uses TRBV11-1 and TRBJ2-5; a weak D match, TRBD2 (5 bases). Trimming removed 5 bases at V and 5 bases at J, with 12 bases between. CDR3 length: 13 amino acids. Per germline, CDR1 SGHAT and CDR2 FQDESV (reference sequence). CDR3 in amino acids: CASSRSTGETQYF. In nucleotides, the CDR3 is TGTGCCAGCAGCCGGTCCACGGGGGAGACCCAGTACTTC.

The rearrangement uses TRBV5-5 and TRBJ2-3; TRBD1 agrees at 10 bases. V was pared by 4 bases and J by 4 bases, with 6 bases of the junction left unmatched. This CDR3 has 15 residues. Germline values: CDR1 SGHKS, CDR2 YYEKEE (reference sequence). The CDR3 is CASSRWTGGSDTQYF. In DNA form, the CDR3 reads TGTGCCAGCAGCCGGTGGACAGGGGGATCAGATACGCAGTATTTT.

This clone came up a few times. The chain employs TRBV7-9 and TRBJ1-1; the match to TRBD1 covers 9 bases. V trimming: 3 bases; J trimming: 5 bases; junction bases outside the gene matches: 4. The germline V gene encodes CDR1 SEHNR and CDR2 FQNEAQ (reference sequence). The CDR3 has 14 residues. In DNA form, the CDR3 reads TGTGCCAGCAGCTTTCGGGACAGGGCTACTGAAGCTTTCTTT. It yields the protein CASSFRDRATEAFF.

Only a few counts were recorded for this clone. The gene calls are TRBV4-1 and TRBJ2-1; 11 bases fit TRBD1. The V gene's germline CDR1 is MGHRA and CDR2 YSYEKL. The CDR3 is made up of 15 amino acids. V was clipped by 4 bases and J by 8 bases; unmatched bases: 7. CDR3 region: CASSPRGQGADEQFF. In nucleotides, the CDR3 is TGCGCCAGCAGCCCCCGTGGACAGGGGGCCGATGAGCAGTTCTTC.

This clone was observed once. This sequence joins TRBV7-2 and TRBJ1-1, with 7 bases identical to TRBD1. The CDR3 consists of 13 residues. V shed 3 bases, J shed 4 bases, and the junction held 2 bases outside the gene matches. Germline V CDR1 and CDR2: SGHTA, FQGNSA. The CDR3 here is CASSLQGVTEAFF. CDR3 DNA sequence: TGTGCCAGCAGCTTGCAGGGGGTCACTGAAGCTTTCTTT.

The chain uses TRBV4-1 and TRBJ1-4, with TRBD1 matching 9 bases. The CDR3 extends over 16 amino acids. The V gene's germline CDR1 is MGHRA and CDR2 YSYEKL. V gave up 2 bases and J gave up 8 bases; unmatched junction bases: 9. Here the CDR3 reads CASSQIPSGQGEKLFF. CDR3 bases: TGCGCCAGCAGCCAAATTCCGAGCGGACAGGGGGAAAAACTGTTTTTT.

The rearrangement joins TRBV21-1 to TRBJ2-2; the table's D call of TRBD1 was not tested on the DNA. TRBV21-1 is a pseudogene locus. The CDR3 spans 16 residues. The CDR3 coding sequence is TGTGCCAGCAGGCCTGCAAGGCAGGCGAACACCGGGGAGCTGTTTTTT. This translates into CASRPARQANTGELFF.

The chain is built from TRBV7-8 and TRBJ1-2, with D hard to call. This CDR3 region has 16 residues. With 2 bases removed from V and 2 bases from J, the gap between germline ends came to 15 bases. CDR1 and CDR2 (germline): SGHVS, FQNEAQ. CDR3 bases: TGTGCCAGCAGCTTAAACGGGGAGCCGACCAACTATGGCTACACCTTC. Protein: CASSLNGEPTNYGYTF.

This clone has a single count. The chain joins TRBV6-4 to TRBJ2-6, with 7 positions matching TRBD2. J was trimmed by 2 bases and V by 5 bases; bases with no gene match: 3. The CDR3 is 15 amino acids. Germline V gene sequence: CDR1 MRHNA, CDR2 SNTAGT. The CDR3 reads CASSYAGAGANVLTF. The DNA of the CDR3 is TGTGCCAGCAGTTACGCGGGAGCTGGGGCCAACGTCCTGACTTTC.